This TCR beta chain was sequenced in a study of T cell repertoires in cytomegalovirus infection. TCRdb re-called the reads with MiXCR, one entry per CDR3 protein. The sample carries about 450,000 distinct CDR3 sequences, roughly 30% recorded once. The sample was PBMCs. The receptor comes from a human donor in good health (CMV status not recorded). Some clones in this sample may be carry-over from other donors' samples.

CDR3 in amino acids: CASTPGRTGELFF. CDR3 sequence (DNA): TGTGCCAGCACCCCGGGCCGCACCGGGGAGCTGTTTTTT. The chain combines TRBV12-3 or TRBV12-4 with TRBJ2-2; D uncertain. The V end was cut by 7 bases, the J end by 4 bases, with 10 bases between. The CDR3 contains 13 residues.